This T cell receptor (beta chain) was profiled in a study of cytomegalovirus exposure and HLA in healthy donors. 60 Vbeta and 13 Jbeta primers were used in PCR. The assay was immunoSEQ multiplex PCR, and TCRdb's table has in-frame clones only and misses some. The data hold 100,000 to 150,000 clones, with 15% to 19% observed a single time. This clone was observed a handful of times. Its target is not known. General study results and limits: In all likelihood, a cluster of highly shared sequence variants was a sequencing artifact. Information on immune exposure was restricted to one variable (CMV serostatus).

Germline V gives CDR1 SEHNR, CDR2 FQNEAQ (reference sequence). V was shortened by 6 bases and J by 10 bases, with 15 bases between the two germline ends. The CDR3 has 12 residues. The receptor was isolated from a woman aged 18-30 years in good health and CMV-seronegative. The chain is built from TRBV7-9 and TRBJ1-1; D unclear. The sequencing input was PBMCs. DNA for the CDR3: TGTGCCAGCAGGAAACAGCCGAATGGAGCTTTCTTT. This codes for CASRKQPNGAFF.